Following are 31 T cell receptor beta chains from one sample sequenced in a study of cytomegalovirus exposure and HLA in healthy donors. Amplification used 60 Vbeta primers and 13 Jbeta primers. Sequencing used immunoSEQ multiplex PCR; TCRdb keeps in-frame clones, though not all of them. This table has under 200,000 clones, 80% to 90% appearing once. The specimen sequenced was PBMCs. The receptors here all came from a woman aged 30 to 39 in good health and CMV-seropositive.

The CDR3 DNA reads TGTGCCACCCATCTCCCGGGAGAGACCCAGTACTTC. Translated: CATHLPGETQYF. The chain is built from TRBV5-4 and TRBJ2-5; D unresolved. This CDR3 comprises 12 residues. Trimming pared 9 bases from V and 4 bases from J, leaving 13 bases between. Per germline, CDR1 SGHNT and CDR2 YYREEE (reference sequence).

This clone has only a few counts. The chain joins TRBV4-2 to TRBJ2-5; TRBD2 is a possible D gene (6 bases). This CDR3 has 15 amino acids. Germline V gives CDR1 LGHNA, CDR2 YNFKEQ. V lost 3 bases, J lost 1 base, and 12 bases lay in between. The DNA of the CDR3 is TGTGCCAGCAGCCACGGCGGGACCAGCCAAGAGACCCAGTACTTC. Residues: CASSHGGTSQETQYF.

This clone showed up just once. CDR3 sequence (DNA): TGTGCCAGCAGCCCGCGTTTCGGGGCACCCCTCCACTTT. This translates into CASSPRFGAPLHF. The chain recombines TRBV9 with TRBJ1-6, with D hard to call. Trimming took off 4 bases at V and 11 bases at J, with 13 bases between the two ends. CDR3 length: 13 residues. CDR1 SGDLS and CDR2 YYNGEE come from the germline V gene.

This clone was counted a single time. The genes are TRBV6-1 and TRBJ2-1; maybe TRBD2 (5 bases). Germline CDR1 reads MNHNS; CDR2 reads SASEGT. The CDR3 has 12 amino acids. Trimming removed 6 bases from V and 10 bases from J, with 13 bases in between. The CDR3 loop is CASSYAGEEQFF. Written as DNA, the CDR3 is TGTGCCAGCAGCTACGCCGGGGAAGAGCAGTTCTTC.

The chain carries TRBV5-4 and TRBJ2-2; D is perhaps TRBD2 (5 bases). Trimming pared 10 bases from V and 8 bases from J, leaving 15 bases between. The CDR3 has 12 residues. Per germline, CDR1 SGHNT and CDR2 YYREEE (reference sequence). Here the CDR3 reads CACETGKGELFF. DNA of the CDR3: TGTGCCTGTGAGACGGGAAAGGGGGAGCTGTTTTTT.

The chain employs TRBV5-1 and TRBJ2-6; D is unclear. This CDR3 has 14 amino acids. From germline, CDR1 is SGHRS and CDR2 YFSETQ. The V and J ends lost 2 bases and 0 bases respectively, with 3 bases between them. CDR3 in DNA: TGCGCCAGCAGCTTTAACTCTGGGGCCAACGTCCTGACTTTC. This translates into CASSFNSGANVLTF.

This clone was found a few times. V and J are TRBV27 and TRBJ1-2; 8 positions agree with TRBD1. The V and J ends lost 4 bases and 5 bases, in that order; junction bases with no gene match: 6. This CDR3 region has 14 residues. The germline V gene encodes CDR1 MNHEY and CDR2 SMNVEV (reference sequence). The DNA for the CDR3 is TGTGCCAGCAGTTCCCGGACAGGGAATTATGGCTACACCTTC. This gives the protein CASSSRTGNYGYTF.

The rearrangement links TRBV2 to TRBJ2-7, with 7 bases fitting TRBD2. The V gene's germline CDR1 is SNHLY and CDR2 FYNNEI. V trimming: 7 bases; J trimming: 2 bases; junction bases outside the gene matches: 2. The CDR3 totals 12 residues. The CDR3 DNA sequence: TGTGCCAGCACTCGGGGGGCCTACGAGCAGTACTTC. Translating gives CASTRGAYEQYF.

The chain carries TRBV5-4 and TRBJ1-1; perhaps TRBD1 as D (6 bases). V lost 0 bases and J lost 4, with 10 bases in between. The CDR3 extends over 14 amino acids. CDR1 is SGHNT, CDR2 YYREEE, per germline (reference sequence). The CDR3 nucleotides read TGTGCCAGCAGCTTGGAACAGGGTTCCACTGAAGCTTTCTTT. Translated, it gives CASSLEQGSTEAFF.

J is TRBJ2-7 and V is TRBV6-4, with D maybe TRBD2 (7 bases). The germline V gene encodes CDR1 MRHNA and CDR2 SNTAGT. V lost 3 bases, J lost 8 bases, and 14 bases lay in between. The CDR3 runs 13 residues. This CDR3 is CASSEGAGAQQYF. The CDR3 DNA reads as TGTGCCAGCAGTGAAGGTGCGGGGGCCCAGCAGTACTTC.

This clone is a singleton in its sample. This rearrangement joins TRBV4-1 to TRBJ1-5; the D is unclear. Germline V lookup: CDR1 MGHRA, CDR2 YSYEKL. The CDR3 is 15 residues long. V was clipped by 1 base and J by 5 bases, with 12 bases between them. In DNA, the CDR3 is TGCGCCAGCAGCCAAGCACTCGTGAAATATCAGCCCCAGCATTTT. It codes for CASSQALVKYQPQHF.

The rearrangement joins TRBV4-3 to TRBJ1-2; 9 nucleotides match TRBD1. The germline gives CDR1 LGHNA, CDR2 YSLEER. The CDR3 loop spans 15 amino acids. Trimming took 6 bases from V and 6 from J; bases not matched to a gene: 11. The CDR3 DNA reads as TGCGCCAGCAGGCTAAACAGGGGGCGCAGGGATGGCTACACCTTC. It translates to CASRLNRGRRDGYTF.

The chain recombines TRBV11-3 with TRBJ2-1; TRBD2 aligns across 7 bases. The CDR3 is 12 residues long. V dropped 5 bases and J dropped 13; count of bases not matched to a gene: 8. CDR1 is SGHNT, CDR2 YENEEA, per germline. For the CDR3, the DNA is TGTGCCAGCAGCGCTATCCCGGGACTACAGTTCTTC. Translated, it gives CASSAIPGLQFF.

This clone was seen once. The V and J genes are TRBV28 and TRBJ1-4, with 11 nucleotides matching TRBD1. V gave up 5 bases and J gave up 7 bases; unmatched junction bases: 9. The germline CDR1 and CDR2 sequences are MDHEN and SYDVKM. This CDR3 has 16 residues. The CDR3 protein is CASSPNGGQGVEKLFF. Here the CDR3 DNA reads TGTGCCAGCAGTCCAAATGGGGGACAGGGGGTTGAAAAACTGTTTTTT.

As DNA, the CDR3 is TGCGCCAGCAGCCGCCCGCGACTCGGAGATACGCAGTATTTT. Protein product: CASSRPRLGDTQYF. V gene TRBV4-1 combines with J gene TRBJ2-3; D unclear. Germline-derived CDR1 and CDR2 are MGHRA and YSYEKL. V lost 4 bases, J lost 5 bases, and 13 bases lay in between. CDR3 size: 14 residues.

This sequence joins TRBV5-1 and TRBJ1-2, with TRBD1 matching 7 bases. Germline V gene sequence: CDR1 SGHRS, CDR2 YFSETQ. CDR3 length equals 14 residues. V shed 4 bases, J shed 7 bases, and the junction held 10 bases outside the gene matches. The CDR3, as DNA: TGCGCCAGCAGCATAACAGGGGAAGAAATTGGCTACACCTTC. This encodes CASSITGEEIGYTF.

The chain recombines TRBV7-9 with TRBJ1-4; 7 nucleotides align to TRBD1. The germline CDR1 and CDR2 sequences are SEHNR and FQNEAQ (reference sequence). The CDR3 is made up of 14 amino acids. J lost 5 bases, V lost 8 bases, and 8 bases had no gene match. Written as DNA, the CDR3 is TGTGCCAGCTTGAAGGGGGCGGGGAATGAAAAACTGTTTTTT. Translated, it gives CASLKGAGNEKLFF.

This rearrangement joins TRBV18 to TRBJ1-3; D is unclear. With 0 bases removed from V and 1 base from J, the gap between germline ends came to 4 bases. Germline-derived CDR1 and CDR2 are KGHSH and LQKENI. The CDR3 contains 14 residues. For the CDR3, the DNA is TGTGCCAGCTCACCACCGAGGTCTGGAAACACCATATATTTT. Amino acid sequence: CASSPPRSGNTIYF. Drawing the rest from reference TRBV18 and TRBJ1-3, the complete variable domain is NAGVMQNPRHLVRRRGQEARLRCSPMKGHSHVYWYRQLPEEGLKFMVYLQKENIIDESGMPKERFSAEFPKEGPSILRIQQVVRGDSAAYFCASSPPRSGNTIYFGEGSWLTVV.

This clone was recorded a few times. V and J are TRBV25-1 and TRBJ1-4; D is possibly TRBD1 (5 bases). Trimming stripped 7 bases from V and 14 bases from J, with 17 bases between. CDR3 length: 12 amino acids. Germline values: CDR1 MGHDK, CDR2 SYGVNS. The CDR3 protein is CASTGSRDSLFF. DNA for the CDR3: TGTGCCAGCACCGGCAGCCGGGACTCTCTGTTTTTT.

A few counts support this clone. The V call is TRBV5-5, the J call TRBJ1-2; maybe TRBD1 (6 bases). This CDR3 is 15 amino acids long. Trimming removed 3 bases at V and 4 bases at J, with 16 bases between. The germline V gene has CDR1 SGHKS and CDR2 YYEKEE (reference sequence). The CDR3 spells CASSSGQLVSYGYTF. The CDR3 DNA reads as TGTGCCAGCAGCTCCGGACAGCTAGTCTCCTATGGCTACACCTTC.

J is TRBJ1-5 and V is TRBV29-1; 8 bases map to TRBD1. Germline trimming cut 5 bases from V and 2 bases from J; bases unmatched to any gene: 5. Germline V lookup: CDR1 SQVTM, CDR2 ANQGSEA. The CDR3 is 14 amino acids. The CDR3 loop reads CSVSPDRGNQPQHF. The CDR3 coding sequence is TGCAGCGTTTCCCCGGACAGGGGCAATCAGCCCCAGCATTTT. The full variable domain, rest sourced from reference TRBV29-1 and TRBJ1-5, is SAVISQKPSRDICQRGTSLTIQCQVDSQVTMMFWYRQQPGQSLTLIATANQGSEATYESGFVIDKFPISRPNLTFSTLTVSNMSPEDSSIYLCSVSPDRGNQPQHFGDGTRLSIL.

The chain employs TRBV10-3 and TRBJ1-6; D remains ambiguous. Deletions cut 6 bases from V and 7 bases from J, with 13 bases between. CDR1 and CDR2 from the germline V gene are ENHRY and SYGVKD. CDR3 length: 14 residues. CDR3 DNA: TGTGCCATCAGAACCGGGTCCCAAAATTCACCCCTCCACTTT. It codes for CAIRTGSQNSPLHF.

Worth noting for this clone: At the DNA level, this CDR3 is encoded by other sequences in the same sample as well. The V and J genes are TRBV30 and TRBJ1-5, with D uncertain. Germline values: CDR1 GTSNPN, CDR2 SVGIG (reference sequence). Trimming stripped 4 bases from V and 1 base from J, with 8 bases between. CDR3 length equals 13 residues. In nucleotides, the CDR3 is TGTGCCTGGACTCCCGGGAGCAATCAGCCCCAGCATTTT. Translated: CAWTPGSNQPQHF. Full variable domain (rest looked up from reference TRBV30 and TRBJ1-5): SQTIHQWPATLVQPVGSPLSLECTVEGTSNPNLYWYRQAAGRGLQLLFYSVGIGQISSEVPQNLSASRPQDRQFILSSKKLLLSDSGFYLCAWTPGSNQPQHFGDGTRLSIL.

The V gene is TRBV6-5, the J gene TRBJ2-5; 7 positions agree with TRBD1. The end of the DNA aligns better with TRBJ2-7, so the J call may be wrong. The germline V gene has CDR1 MNHEY and CDR2 SVGAGI. The CDR3 runs 13 residues. CDR3 DNA: TGTGCCAGCCGAACCGGGACAGACTACGAGCAGTACTTC. Translation: CASRTGTDYEQYF.

CDR3 sequence: CASSQGRSHGYTF. The CDR3 bases are TGCGCCAGCAGCCAAGGTCGGAGCCATGGCTACACCTTC. V usage is TRBV4-3 and J usage is TRBJ1-2; D is uncertain. Germline CDR1 LGHNA, CDR2 YSLEER. The CDR3 spans 13 residues. Trimming stripped 1 base from V and 6 bases from J, with 9 bases between.

The table lists this clone with a few counts. The rearrangement uses TRBV5-1 and TRBJ1-1; 9 bases are a match to TRBD1. The CDR3 extends over 16 amino acids. V shed 4 bases and J 11 bases; nucleotides not matched to a gene: 18. Germline CDR1 is SGHRS and CDR2 is YFSETQ. The CDR3 bases are TGCGCCAGCAGCAGTGCCCTAATGACAGGGGGAGTTGAGGCTTTCTTT. It specifies CASSSALMTGGVEAFF. Complete variable domain (other parts from reference TRBV5-1 and TRBJ1-1): KAGVTQTPRYLIKTRGQQVTLSCSPISGHRSVSWYQQTPGQGLQFLFEYFSETQRNKGNFPGRFSGRQFSNSRSEMNVSTLELGDSALYLCASSSALMTGGVEAFFGQGTRLTVV.

V and J are TRBV7-7 and TRBJ1-2, with 8 bases identical to TRBD1. The CDR3 runs to 14 residues. CDR1 is SSHAT and CDR2 is FNYEAQ in the germline V gene (reference sequence). The V segment lost 5 bases and the J segment 4 bases; nucleotides outside the gene matches: 6. The DNA of the CDR3 is TGTGCCAGCAGCCTCCGGACAGGGCCCTATGGCTACACCTTC. It codes for CASSLRTGPYGYTF.

This rearrangement joins TRBV29-1 to TRBJ2-5; no firm D call. The CDR3 has 12 amino acids. In germline, CDR1 is SQVTM, CDR2 ANQGSEA. V lost 0 bases and J 4 bases, leaving 6 bases between the germline ends. This CDR3 reads CSVEEARETQYF. The CDR3 DNA sequence: TGCAGCGTTGAAGAAGCTAGAGAGACCCAGTACTTC.

The V call is TRBV7-9, the J call TRBJ1-2; no firm D call. This CDR3 comprises 13 residues. V shed 4 bases and J shed 4 bases, with 10 bases lying between them. Germline V gene sequence: CDR1 SEHNR, CDR2 FQNEAQ (reference sequence). This CDR3 is CASSYGPRYGYTF. The CDR3 region has the DNA TGTGCCAGCAGCTATGGGCCGCGCTATGGCTACACCTTC. Full variable domain (remainder filled in from reference TRBV7-9 and TRBJ1-2): DTGVSQNPRHKITKRGQNVTFRCDPISEHNRLYWYRQTLGQGPEFLTYFQNEAQLEKSRLLSDRFSAERPKGSFSTLEIQRTEQGDSAMYLCASSYGPRYGYTFGSGTRLTVV.

The genes are TRBV9 and TRBJ1-1; maybe TRBD1 (5 bases). Per germline, CDR1 SGDLS and CDR2 YYNGEE. The CDR3 loop spans 14 amino acids. The V end lost 4 bases, the J end lost 5 bases, and 15 bases lay between the germline ends. CDR3 DNA sequence: TGTGCCAGCAGCCCCCGGGGCAGCGGGACTGAAGCTTTCTTT. It codes for CASSPRGSGTEAFF.

A word on this clone: Germline and junction disagree at one end, which may indicate a read error. This sequence joins TRBV7-9 and TRBJ1-2; TRBD1 agrees at 7 bases. The CDR3 is 13 amino acids. The germline CDR1 and CDR2 sequences are SEHNR and FQNEAQ (reference sequence). As DNA, the CDR3 is TGTTCCAGCGGAAACCGGGACAGTTATGGCTACACCTTC. Protein: CSSGNRDSYGYTF.